Presented here are 29 T cell receptor beta chains from one specimen sequenced in a study of immune evolution from preneoplasia to lung adenocarcinoma. The table came from immunoSEQ multiplex PCR; TCRdb's copy has only in-frame clones and leaves some out. The sample lists about 5,000 clones, about 83% occurring once. Sequencing was carried out using FFPE lung adenocarcinoma in situ tissue. Every receptor here comes from a person aged 70 to 85 with lung adenocarcinoma.

V and J are TRBV10-3 and TRBJ2-3, with TRBD2 identical over 7 bases. V lost 6 bases to trimming and J lost 1 base; unmatched junction nucleotides: 10. Germline V gives CDR1 ENHRY, CDR2 SYGVKD. The CDR3 runs to 16 residues. CDR3 nucleotide sequence: TGTGCCATCAGGGGGGACTACCAAATTGGCACAGATACGCAGTATTTT. It specifies CAIRGDYQIGTDTQYF.

The chain recombines TRBV28 with TRBJ2-1, with 7 nucleotides matching TRBD2. CDR1 and CDR2 from the germline V gene are MDHEN and SYDVKM. Trimming took 3 bases from V and 7 from J; bases not matched to a gene: 15. The CDR3 has 17 amino acids. Here the CDR3 reads CASSFPGSAGSRNEQFF. In DNA form, the CDR3 reads TGTGCCAGCAGTTTCCCCGGGTCAGCGGGAAGTAGGAATGAGCAGTTCTTC.

This clone showed up just once. The chain carries TRBV7-9 and TRBJ1-2; D perhaps matches TRBD1 (6 bases). Germline CDR1 is SEHNR and CDR2 is FQNEAQ (reference sequence). The CDR3 has 17 residues. The V end lost 4 bases, the J end lost 0 bases, and 18 bases lay between the germline ends. The CDR3 loop is CASSWGADNSPNYGYTF. CDR3 coding DNA: TGTGCCAGCAGCTGGGGGGCGGATAACTCCCCTAACTATGGCTACACCTTC.

V gene TRBV7-2 combines with J gene TRBJ2-1; D is unclear. V was shortened by 5 bases and J by 5 bases, with 10 bases between the two germline ends. Germline CDR1 and CDR2: SGHTA and FQGNSA. The CDR3 extends over 13 amino acids. The CDR3 reads CASSLYRDNEQFF. The CDR3, as DNA: TGTGCCAGCAGCCTTTATAGGGACAATGAGCAGTTCTTC. The entire variable domain, with the rest obtained from reference TRBV7-2 and TRBJ2-1, is as follows: GAGVSQSPSNKVTEKGKDVELRCDPISGHTALYWYRQSLGQGLEFLIYFQGNSAPDKSGLPSDRFSAERTGGSVSTLTIQRTQQEDSAVYLCASSLYRDNEQFFGPGTRLTVL.

This clone was counted a few times. The J gene is TRBJ1-5, the V gene TRBV9; no clear D gene. The germline V and J ends were trimmed by 0 bases and 4 bases, with 5 bases remaining between them. The CDR3 totals 13 residues. Germline CDR1 SGDLS, CDR2 YYNGEE. The CDR3 loop reads CASSVADNQPQHF. The CDR3 DNA sequence: TGTGCCAGCAGCGTAGCCGATAATCAGCCCCAGCATTTT.

V is TRBV18 and J is TRBJ2-7, with 8 nucleotides matching TRBD1. The CDR3 spans 15 residues. Germline V gives CDR1 KGHSH, CDR2 LQKENI. V shed 5 bases, J shed 7 bases, and the junction held 13 bases outside the gene matches. The CDR3 loop reads CASSLGQGDGREQYF. The CDR3 coding sequence is TGTGCCAGCTCATTAGGACAGGGAGATGGCAGAGAGCAGTACTTC.

The chain has TRBV4-2 and TRBJ2-1; 10 bases agree with TRBD1. CDR1 and CDR2 (germline): LGHNA, YNFKEQ. The ends lost 8 bases at V and 6 bases at J; junction bases unmatched: 10. CDR3 length: 15 amino acids. CDR3: CASSPRTGGANEQFF. The CDR3 DNA follows: TGTGCCAGCTCTCCTCGGACAGGGGGGGCCAATGAGCAGTTCTTC.

The V and J genes are TRBV7-3 and TRBJ2-2, with D perhaps TRBD1 or TRBD2 (5 bases each). V was shortened by 5 bases and J by 3 bases, with 7 bases between the two germline ends. This CDR3 is built from 13 residues. The germline gives CDR1 SGHTA, CDR2 FQGTGA. The CDR3 nucleotides are TGTGCCAGCAGCATGGGGGACACCGGGGAGCTGTTTTTT. This codes for CASSMGDTGELFF.

This chain joins TRBV5-1 and TRBJ2-7, with 7 bases matching TRBD1. This CDR3 is built from 14 residues. V shed 9 bases, J shed 1 base, and the junction held 10 bases outside the gene matches. From germline, CDR1 is SGHRS and CDR2 YFSETQ. CDR3 region: CATSRDSTSYEQYF. DNA of the CDR3: TGCGCCACTTCGAGGGACAGCACGTCCTACGAGCAGTACTTC. The full variable domain, rest sourced from reference TRBV5-1 and TRBJ2-7, is KAGVTQTPRYLIKTRGQQVTLSCSPISGHRSVSWYQQTPGQGLQFLFEYFSETQRNKGNFPGRFSGRQFSNSRSEMNVSTLELGDSALYLCATSRDSTSYEQYFGPGTRLTVT.

J is TRBJ2-1 and V is TRBV18; 10 bases agree with TRBD1. Germline lookup yields CDR1 KGHSH and CDR2 LQKENI. The CDR3 runs to 14 residues. V dropped 5 bases and J dropped 5; count of bases not matched to a gene: 3. The CDR3 nucleotides are TGTGCCAGCTCAGGACAGGGGGTGAACAATGAGCAGTTCTTC. It yields the protein CASSGQGVNNEQFF.

This clone was seen more than once but under ten times. J is TRBJ2-7 and V is TRBV7-2; the D gene is possibly TRBD2 (6 bases). The V end lost 4 bases, the J end lost 3 bases, and 13 bases lay between the germline ends. The CDR3 spans 14 residues. Per the germline V gene, CDR1 is SGHTA and CDR2 is FQGNSA. CDR3 in DNA: TGTGCCAGCAGCTACGTAGCGGTTTTCTACGAGCAGTACTTC. Protein: CASSYVAVFYEQYF.

The genes are TRBV4-1 and TRBJ2-7; tentatively, D is TRBD2 (6 bases). The CDR3 runs to 15 residues. Trimming removed 3 bases from V and 5 bases from J, with 17 bases in between. The germline gives CDR1 MGHRA, CDR2 YSYEKL. The CDR3 sequence: CASSQAGTPVNEQYF. The CDR3 nucleotides are TGCGCCAGCAGCCAGGCCGGGACTCCTGTGAACGAGCAGTACTTC.

This clone was counted between two and nine times. The rearrangement joins TRBV7-3 to TRBJ2-1; D is uncertain. This CDR3 spans 13 amino acids. Trimming pared 1 base from V and 6 bases from J, leaving 7 bases between. The germline gives CDR1 SGHTA, CDR2 FQGTGA. The CDR3: CASSLNLGNEQFF. CDR3 DNA: TGTGCCAGCAGCTTAAACTTGGGCAATGAGCAGTTCTTC.

This chain uses TRBV7-9 with TRBJ1-4; 8 bases are a match to TRBD1. The V and J ends lost 3 bases and 7 bases, in that order; junction bases with no gene match: 4. The CDR3 is made up of 14 amino acids. Per germline, CDR1 SEHNR and CDR2 FQNEAQ (reference sequence). The CDR3 nucleotides are TGTGCCAGCAGCTTGGGACAGGATTTTGAAAAACTGTTTTTT. Translation: CASSLGQDFEKLFF.

In this sample, this clone turned up once. The gene calls are TRBV6-6 and TRBJ1-1; weak D call: TRBD1 (5 bases). The germline gives CDR1 MNHNY, CDR2 SVGAGI (reference sequence). CDR3 length: 13 amino acids. V shed 2 bases and J shed 7 bases, with 11 bases lying between them. As DNA, the CDR3 is TGTGCCAGCAGTTACCGGGACTATGATGAAGCTTTCTTT. It specifies CASSYRDYDEAFF.

CDR3 nucleotide sequence: TGTGCCTGGAGGATATGGACAGGGGACACTGAAGCTTTCTTT. It encodes CAWRIWTGDTEAFF. This chain links TRBV30 with TRBJ1-1, with 9 bases identical to TRBD1. J gave up 3 bases and V 3 bases, and 5 bases lay outside the gene matches. Germline CDR1 is GTSNPN and CDR2 is SVGIG (reference sequence). The CDR3 consists of 14 residues.

This rearrangement joins TRBV5-5 to TRBJ2-3; D unresolved. The V end lost 3 bases, the J end lost 4 bases, and 12 bases lay between the germline ends. The CDR3 covers 14 residues. Germline V gene sequence: CDR1 SGHKS, CDR2 YYEKEE (reference sequence). Written as DNA, the CDR3 is TGTGCCAGCAGCTCCCTGGATGGGCCAGATACGCAGTATTTT. It translates to CASSSLDGPDTQYF.

The chain links TRBV6-1 to TRBJ1-1; D may be TRBD1 (5 bases). This CDR3 region has 15 residues. Trimming removed 3 bases at V and 4 bases at J, with 15 bases between. Per the germline V gene, CDR1 is MNHNS and CDR2 is SASEGT. This CDR3 reads CASSEARSGVTEAFF. The CDR3 nucleotides read TGTGCCAGCAGTGAGGCCCGGTCGGGGGTCACTGAAGCTTTCTTT.

The V call is TRBV6-5, the J call TRBJ2-5, with 8 nucleotides matching TRBD1. The CDR3 sequence is 12 residues long. V was clipped by 6 bases and J by 5 bases; unmatched bases: 2. Germline-derived CDR1 and CDR2 are MNHEY and SVGAGI. CDR3 amino acids: CASSRTGETQYF. In DNA, the CDR3 is TGTGCCAGCAGCCGGACAGGGGAGACCCAGTACTTC.

The J gene is TRBJ2-5, the V gene TRBV11-3; D gene uncertain. Trimming removed 3 bases from V and 3 bases from J, with 8 bases in between. Per the germline V gene, CDR1 is SGHNT and CDR2 is YENEEA. There are 13 residues in the CDR3. The CDR3 reads CASSFRTKETQYF. CDR3 bases: TGTGCCAGCAGCTTTAGGACCAAAGAGACCCAGTACTTC.

V gene TRBV19 combines with J gene TRBJ2-2; TRBD2 aligns across 8 bases. Germline CDR1 reads LNHDA; CDR2 reads SQIVND (reference sequence). The length of the CDR3 is 14 residues. Trimming took 6 bases from V and 5 from J; bases not matched to a gene: 5. The CDR3 is CASRSGRGTGELFF. The CDR3 DNA is TGTGCCAGTAGGAGCGGGAGAGGGACCGGGGAGCTGTTTTTT.

CDR3 amino acids: CASSPPGADTQYF. CDR3 nucleotide sequence: TGTGCCAGCAGCCCCCCCGGGGCAGATACGCAGTATTTT. This sequence joins TRBV7-2 and TRBJ2-3, with TRBD2 as a possible D gene (5 bases). The CDR3 covers 13 residues. V lost 5 bases, J lost 4 bases, and 10 bases lay in between. CDR1 SGHTA and CDR2 FQGNSA come from the germline V gene.

The chain joins TRBV19 to TRBJ2-7; tentatively, D is TRBD2 (6 bases). The germline gives CDR1 LNHDA, CDR2 SQIVND (reference sequence). CDR3 length: 16 amino acids. Trimming removed 5 bases from V and 1 base from J, with 18 bases in between. CDR3 residues: CASSDRLVGGSYEQYF. The CDR3 nucleotides are TGTGCCAGTAGTGATCGACTCGTGGGGGGATCCTACGAGCAGTACTTC.

This clone was observed a few times. The chain couples TRBV5-1 to TRBJ2-3; TRBD2 aligns across 13 bases. CDR1 is SGHRS and CDR2 is YFSETQ in the germline V gene. This CDR3 comprises 19 residues. V was clipped by 1 base and J by 4 bases; unmatched bases: 12. CDR3 sequence reads: CASSLTGTSGKGRADTQYF. DNA of the CDR3: TGCGCCAGCAGCTTGACCGGGACTAGCGGGAAAGGAAGGGCAGATACGCAGTATTTT.

The V and J genes are TRBV18 and TRBJ2-5, with 7 bases fitting TRBD2. The V gene's germline CDR1 is KGHSH and CDR2 LQKENI. The junction had 10 bases not matched to a gene; V was cut back by 4 bases and J by 5 bases. This CDR3 region has 15 residues. The CDR3: CASSRGGGVEETQYF. DNA for the CDR3: TGTGCCAGCTCACGAGGCGGGGGAGTGGAGGAGACCCAGTACTTC.

The V call is TRBV6-6, the J call TRBJ2-7; the match to TRBD2 covers 7 bases. The CDR3 spans 14 residues. The germline V gene encodes CDR1 MNHNY and CDR2 SVGAGI (reference sequence). Germline trimming cut 2 bases from V and 4 bases from J; bases unmatched to any gene: 5. Here the CDR3 DNA reads TGTGCCAGCAGTTACCTGGGAGGGGAATACGAGCAGTACTTC. Its protein is CASSYLGGEYEQYF.

The chain is built from TRBV11-2 and TRBJ2-7; D possibly corresponds to TRBD2 (5 bases). CDR1 is SGHAT and CDR2 is FQNNGV in the germline V gene. V was clipped by 5 bases and J by 12 bases, with 14 bases between them. This CDR3 has 11 amino acids. CDR3 bases: TGTGCCAGCAGCGCCCACCTAGCTCCGTACTTC. Encoded protein: CASSAHLAPYF.

The chain has TRBV10-2 and TRBJ2-5; a weak D match, TRBD2 (6 bases). The CDR3 spans 14 residues. Trimming shortened V by 0 bases and J by 9 bases, and 14 bases separated the two germline ends. CDR1 WSHSY and CDR2 SAAADI come from the germline V gene. The CDR3 DNA sequence: TGCGCCAGCAGTGAGTCGAGGGCCAGGGAGGCCCAGTACTTC. Residues: CASSESRAREAQYF.

This sequence joins TRBV27 and TRBJ2-5, with 10 bases aligning to TRBD2. CDR1 MNHEY and CDR2 SMNVEV come from the germline V gene (reference sequence). This CDR3 spans 17 amino acids. Losses at the gene ends were 3 bases for V and 4 bases for J; bases not matched to a gene: 11. CDR3 in amino acids: CASSLRLRLAGGETQYF. DNA of the CDR3: TGTGCCAGCAGTTTGAGGCTCCGACTAGCGGGTGGAGAGACCCAGTACTTC.